This T cell receptor (beta chain) was identified during a study of blood T cell repertoires in COVID-19. Germline CDR1 is SGHRS and CDR2 is YFSETQ. The CDR3 consists of 16 residues. V lost 4 bases and J 6 bases, leaving 20 bases between the germline ends. This clone has just a few counts. The table came from immunoSEQ multiplex PCR; TCRdb's copy has only in-frame clones and leaves some out. The table records tens of thousands of clones, about 80% of them present only once. The origin of this receptor is a man in his forties or fifties with COVID-19, enrolled during active disease. The chain uses TRBV5-1 and TRBJ1-5; D not resolved. Sequenced: peripheral blood. CDR3 protein: CASSPSGLSLGQPQHF. The DNA of the CDR3 is TGCGCCAGCAGCCCCTCCGGACTGTCCTTGGGTCAGCCCCAGCATTTT.